This T cell receptor beta chain was sequenced during a study of T cells in Graves' hyperthyroidism and ophthalmopathy. As for the study in general: Sampling of peripheral blood happened at initial diagnosis, prior to any treatment.

Clinicians diagnosed patients from clinical symptoms, serum thyroxine and TRAb, thyroid ultrasound and orbital computed tomography. RNA transcripts gave rise to amplified TCR beta CDR3 regions. The HTBI primer set was used in a first-round RT-PCR of the TCR CDR3. Each CDR3 protein gets one entry after TCRdb re-called the multiplex PCR reads with MiXCR. The sample has some 620,000 distinct CDR3 sequences; about 17% are singletons. This receptor was identified in a woman aged 25 to 39 with Graves' hyperthyroidism. The sequenced material came from blood.

The CDR3 loop is CASSAYGYEQYF. CDR3 DNA sequence: TGTGCCAGCAGCGCTTATGGTTACGAGCAGTACTTC. The chain couples TRBV7-2 to TRBJ2-7; no definite D call. Germline CDR1 and CDR2: SGHTA and FQGNSA. V lost 5 bases and J 4 bases, leaving 9 bases between the germline ends. There are 12 residues in the CDR3.